This TCR beta chain stems from a study of cytomegalovirus exposure and HLA in healthy donors. The validation cohort, a group of 120 subjects, included the donors and was separate from the approximately 650-subject first cohort. In its sample, this clone was seen a few times. Its antigen remains unknown. Study-wide points: For most TCR sequences rarity was the rule, although some public TCRs occurred in many donors. Subsequent analysis showed first-cohort TCR clusters tending to co-occur in roughly 130 validation repertoires. It was reportedly the case that the classifier diagnosed cytomegalovirus status with high specificity and sensitivity.

This table comes from immunoSEQ multiplex PCR, and its TCRdb copy is limited to in-frame clones, with some not included. The repertoire holds about 360,000 clones, with roughly 88% as singletons. The receptor's source is a woman aged 18 to 35 in good health and CMV-seronegative. The source material was PBMCs.

In nucleotides, the CDR3 is TGTGCCAGCAGCCTTTTGGTAGCGGGAGATAGCAATGAGCAGTTCTTC. The encoded protein is CASSLLVAGDSNEQFF. The chain links TRBV7-9 to TRBJ2-1, with 9 nucleotides matching TRBD2. The germline gives CDR1 SEHNR, CDR2 FQNEAQ (reference sequence). The CDR3 is 16 residues long. The V and J ends lost 5 bases and 6 bases, in that order; junction bases with no gene match: 11.